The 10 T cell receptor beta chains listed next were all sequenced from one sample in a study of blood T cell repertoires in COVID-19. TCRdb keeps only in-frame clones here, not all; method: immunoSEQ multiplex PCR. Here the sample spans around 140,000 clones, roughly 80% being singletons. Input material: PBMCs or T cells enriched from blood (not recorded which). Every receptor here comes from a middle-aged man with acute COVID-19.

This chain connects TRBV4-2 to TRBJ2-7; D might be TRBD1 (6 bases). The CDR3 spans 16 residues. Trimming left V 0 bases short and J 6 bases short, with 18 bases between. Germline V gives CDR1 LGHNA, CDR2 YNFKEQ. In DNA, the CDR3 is TGTGCCAGCAGCCAAGATCAACAGGGAGCCACTCGCGAGCAGTACTTC. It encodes CASSQDQQGATREQYF.

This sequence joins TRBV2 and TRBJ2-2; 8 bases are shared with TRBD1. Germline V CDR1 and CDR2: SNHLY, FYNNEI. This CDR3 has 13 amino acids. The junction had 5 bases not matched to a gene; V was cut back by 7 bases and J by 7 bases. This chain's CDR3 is CASTDRAIGELFF. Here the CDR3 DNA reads TGTGCCAGCACGGACAGGGCAATCGGGGAGCTGTTTTTT.

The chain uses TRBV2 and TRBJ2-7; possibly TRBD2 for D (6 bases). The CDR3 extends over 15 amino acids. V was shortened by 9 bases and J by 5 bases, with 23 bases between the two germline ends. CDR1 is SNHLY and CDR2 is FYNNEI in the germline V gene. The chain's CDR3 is CASTPPGLGRNEQYF. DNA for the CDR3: TGTGCCAGTACCCCACCTGGGCTGGGGAGGAACGAGCAGTACTTC. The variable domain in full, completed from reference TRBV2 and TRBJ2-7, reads EPEVTQTPSHQVTQMGQEVILRCVPISNHLYFYWYRQILGQKVEFLVSFYNNEISEKSEIFDDQFSVERPDGSNFTLKIRSTKLEDSAMYFCASTPPGLGRNEQYFGPGTRLTVT.

CDR3 sequence (DNA): TGTGCCAGCAGCTCCCTCGGGGCCAACGTCCTGACTTTC. It encodes CASSSLGANVLTF. J is TRBJ2-6 and V is TRBV11-2; D gene ambiguous. Germline V gene lookup returns CDR1 SGHAT and CDR2 FQNNGV. Between the trimmed V and J ends, which lost 4 bases and 4 bases, there was a span of 5 bases. The CDR3 totals 13 residues.

CDR3 bases: TGTGCCAGCAGCTTAAGCCCTTCCTCCTACGAGCAGTACTTC. This codes for CASSLSPSSYEQYF. The V and J genes are TRBV11-3 and TRBJ2-7; D unresolved. Deletions cut 2 bases from V and 0 bases from J, with 8 bases between. Germline CDR1 SGHNT, CDR2 YENEEA. This CDR3 spans 14 amino acids.

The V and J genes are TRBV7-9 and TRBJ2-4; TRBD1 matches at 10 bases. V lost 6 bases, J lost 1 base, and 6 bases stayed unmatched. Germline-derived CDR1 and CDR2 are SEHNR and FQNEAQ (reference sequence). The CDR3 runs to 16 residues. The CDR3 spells CASSLTGGMAKNIQYF. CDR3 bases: TGTGCCAGCAGTTTGACAGGGGGCATGGCCAAAAACATTCAGTACTTC. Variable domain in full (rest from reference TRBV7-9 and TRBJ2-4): DTGVSQNPRHKITKRGQNVTFRCDPISEHNRLYWYRQTLGQGPEFLTYFQNEAQLEKSRLLSDRFSAERPKGSFSTLEIQRTEQGDSAMYLCASSLTGGMAKNIQYFGAGTRLSVL.

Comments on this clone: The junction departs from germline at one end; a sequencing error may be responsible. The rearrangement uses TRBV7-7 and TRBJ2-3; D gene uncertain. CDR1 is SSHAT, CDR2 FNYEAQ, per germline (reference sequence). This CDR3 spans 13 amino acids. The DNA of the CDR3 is TGTGCTAGCAGCTTAGACCGACAAGATACGCAGTATTTT. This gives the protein CASSLDRQDTQYF.

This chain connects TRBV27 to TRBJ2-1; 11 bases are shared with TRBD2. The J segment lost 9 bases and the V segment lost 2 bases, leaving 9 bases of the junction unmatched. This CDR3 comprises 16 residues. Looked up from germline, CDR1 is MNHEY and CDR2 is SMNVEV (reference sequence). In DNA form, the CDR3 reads TGTGCCAGCAGTTTAGGTAGCGGGAGGGCCAAGGGTGAGCAGTTCTTC. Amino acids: CASSLGSGRAKGEQFF.

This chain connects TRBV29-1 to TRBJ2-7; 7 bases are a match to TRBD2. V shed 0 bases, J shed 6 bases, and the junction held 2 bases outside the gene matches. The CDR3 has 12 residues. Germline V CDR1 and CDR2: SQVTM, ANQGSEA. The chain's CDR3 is CSVEEGGIEQYF. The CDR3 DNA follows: TGCAGCGTTGAAGAGGGGGGGATCGAGCAGTACTTC.

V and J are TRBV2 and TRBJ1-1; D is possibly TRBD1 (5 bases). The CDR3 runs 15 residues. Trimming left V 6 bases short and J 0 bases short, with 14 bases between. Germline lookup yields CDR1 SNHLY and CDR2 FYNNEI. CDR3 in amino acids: CASRLGEGMNTEAFF. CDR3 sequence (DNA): TGTGCCAGCAGATTGGGGGAGGGAATGAACACTGAAGCTTTCTTT.